The entry that follows covers one T cell receptor (beta chain) sequence. Its antigen remains undetermined. At one end the junction does not follow the germline gene, possibly because of a read error. The data were taken from a study of cytomegalovirus exposure and HLA in healthy donors (dated by TCRdb to 2016 to 2017). Regarding the complete study: An earlier analysis of some 550 of the donors reported 250 to 300 Gb of sequence data and around 120 million unique TCR beta sequences from about 200 million T cells. An early release that covered around 590 HLA-typed donors contained approximately 300 gigabases of sequencing data and tens of millions of unique TCR sequences. Of the 300 to 500 genotyped donors, more than 75% were placed in the genetic ancestry cluster associated with self-reported Caucasian donors. The study aimed to test whether cataloging public T cell receptors could reveal signatures of past pathogen exposure. The study profiled the T cell repertoires of 666 subjects by immunosequencing and related them to cytomegalovirus serostatus. Along with the roughly 670-subject first cohort, a separate validation cohort of more than 90 different subjects was used. High-throughput TCR immunosequencing, statistical association of individual TCRs with disease status, and machine learning were combined to predict cytomegalovirus infection status. To study patterns of TCR occurrence, a later analysis re-analyzed previously published TCR beta repertoires from 700 or so donors and added high-resolution HLA genotyping. The later analysis used no new phenotypic data to find candidate immune exposures, relying instead on TCR beta sequences and their occurrence across donors. To decide whether each TCR beta V gene segment behaved as functional or pseudogenic, an earlier analysis of fewer than 750 of the donors relied on high-throughput TCR beta sequencing. Alongside the repertoire data, information on donor age, sex, ethnicity and CMV serostatus was compiled. Genome-wide SNP genotypes for about three fifths of the roughly 670 donors were used in a later genetic analysis, which treated that subset as a discovery cohort. All discovery cohort repertoires had been generated on a single sequencing platform. HLA typing covered class I and class II loci at four-digit resolution. Typing coverage differed by locus: A, B, C, DRB1 and DQB1 were typed in roughly 620-630 donors, DQA1 in 522, DPA1 in around 580, and DPB1 in just under 490. Four or five DR-DQ haplotypes were handled as single units for association and clustering because linkage in the cohort was strong. Among some 400 genotyped donors of the cohort, an average of approximately 240,000 unique TCR beta nucleotide sequences were sequenced per donor, roughly 20% of them non-productive. General findings and caveats noted by the study authors: An earlier analysis of approximately 600 of the donors showed that most TCR beta V segments appeared in productive rearrangements either about 87% or about 30% of the time, which broadly matched IMGT annotations. In vitro tests confirmed that a few of the cytomegalovirus-associated TCR beta chains recognize cytomegalovirus antigens. In both the original and validation cohorts, the classifier was reported to diagnose cytomegalovirus status with high specificity and sensitivity. A later analysis reported that several top co-occurrence clusters appeared linked to parvovirus B19, influenza, CMV and Epstein-Barr virus. CMV serostatus was the only immune exposure information available for the cohort. In this cohort, only TCR beta chains were sequenced, and detectable features were limited by the absence of alpha or paired-chain data. Linkage disequilibrium might explain the correlated functional status among segregating V segments, but an unknown experimental factor could not be excluded. Specific HLA alleles were associated with more than 15,000 TCR beta sequences at a false discovery rate of 0.05 in a later analysis. In a later genetic analysis, a missense DCLRE1C variant was associated with V-gene and J-gene trimming of TCR beta chains, and the association was replicated in an independent cohort. Across donors, most TCR sequences were observed very rarely, whereas some public TCRs were present in many individuals. Because HLA typing was unavailable for some donors at each locus, only the typed subset was used in association tests. Compared with equally common non-associated chains, HLA-associated TCR beta chains in a later analysis were more clonally expanded and had lower generation probabilities. According to a later genetic analysis, donors in an Asian-associated ancestry cluster had fewer N-insertions in productive TCRs than the approximately 630-donor mean. The presence/absence analyses assumed that sequencing depth was roughly uniform across donors, and that assumption may not be true. Because counts were too low, seventeen rarely observed V segments, including chromosome 9 orphons, were excluded from the earlier analysis of several hundred of the donors. A group of highly shared sequence variants was considered likely to be a technical artifact of the sequencing pipeline. When HLA alleles, especially DR and DQ, strongly co-occurred, attributing TCR associations to individual alleles was difficult. A further reported finding was that TCR beta sequences accurately predicted the HLA-A and HLA-B alleles for most subjects in the first cohort. It was suggested by the authors that the approach could potentially be generalized to other disease states and immunological phenotypes. According to a later analysis, TCR association rates differed among HLA loci, with DRB1 alleles showing the most associated TCRs and HLA-C alleles showing the fewest. Most CMV-associated TCR beta chains appeared to be HLA-restricted in a later analysis, and the HLA associations seemed to be driven largely by CMV exposure. In the study, about 150 TCR beta chains were listed as associated with cytomegalovirus.

The library was generated by the immunoSEQ multiplex PCR assay. The multiplex PCR relied on a mix of 60 forward primers for TCR Vbeta segments and 13 reverse primers for TCR Jbeta segments. The CDR3 region of rearranged TCR beta genes was amplified from genomic DNA with a multiplex PCR assay. Amplified TCR beta libraries were sequenced as 87-base-pair reads on the Illumina HiSeq System. As for the original processing: In a later analysis, roughly 80 million unique TCR beta chains were counted across the approximately 670 repertoires, and around 10 million of these chains were shared by at least two donors. Raw reads were error-corrected and collapsed into unique sequences by a nearest-neighbor algorithm in which closely related sequences were merged to remove PCR and sequencing errors. V, D and J gene segments were assigned by aligning CDR3 sequences to IMGT reference sequences. For a sequence to be retained, at least a six-nucleotide match to both a V gene segment and a J gene segment was required. Rearrangements were called productive when the CDR3 lacked stop codons and stayed in frame with V and J; all others were non-productive. CDR3 was defined according to IMGT convention as the region running from the second conserved V-encoded cysteine to the conserved J-encoded phenylalanine. The earlier analysis of 587 of the donors excluded sequences that lacked an unambiguous match to a single V gene segment. An earlier analysis of several hundred of the donors classified V segments as functional when productive rearrangements were above 56.7% and as segregating when the standard deviation between donors was above 5%. A statistical classification framework was built for diagnosing cytomegalovirus status from the catalog of TCR beta chain sequences. In a later analysis, TCR nucleotide sequences were compared against IMGT/GENE-DB human TR gene sequences so that V and J genes could be assigned. The TCRdist pipeline was used in a later analysis to assign CDR3 sequences and most-parsimonious VDJ recombination scenarios. In a later analysis, each TCR beta chain was defined by its CDR3 amino acid sequence together with its V-gene family, and reads without a unique V-gene family were excluded. A later analysis removed 592 highly shared, low-generation-probability nucleotide sequences to deal with suspected cross-contamination and a sequencing artifact. A later analysis calculated a clonal expansion index for each public chain from normalized within-repertoire ranks of inferred template counts. Generation probabilities in a later analysis came from a VDJ recombination model fitted to out-of-frame rearrangements, and those results were checked against IGoR. A later analysis scored TCR-TCR, TCR-HLA and TCR-CMV co-occurrence with hypergeometric tests, applying a repertoire-size bias correction to TCR pairs. To estimate false discovery rates, a later analysis permuted the HLA or CMV assignments 20 times. In a later analysis, co-occurring TCRs were grouped with DBSCAN, and TCRdist sequence similarity was added when clustering was performed within HLA-allele-positive subsets. For co-occurrence clustering, repertoires with fewer than 30,000 or more than 120,000 public chains were excluded, along with four or five repertoires with anomalous nucleotide sharing. TCRdb holds this immuneACCESS table with in-frame rearrangements only. Some clones are missing; in checked studies, unresolved V genes explain under half, and the rest has no known cause. For V, J and clone size, that table is used; D and trimming come from the DNA. For this sample there are approximately 110,000 clones; roughly three quarters appear just once. About 8% of the sample is taken by the ten largest.

The cohort comprised fewer than 700 healthy bone marrow donors. At the time of sampling, all cohort members were nominally healthy, though unrecorded immune exposures were likely present. The donor tested CMV seropositive and was one of the 289 seropositive cohort members. Each donor provided a peripheral blood sample, and peripheral blood mononuclear cells were used for TCR beta sequencing. Genomic DNA was extracted from the blood cell samples with the Qiagen DNeasy Blood Extraction Kit. Sequenced sample: PBMCs. This receptor was obtained from a woman between 45 and 65 years old in good health and CMV-seropositive.

The CDR3 loop reads CASSEDDRGFLPGANGLTF. The nucleotides read TGTGCCAGCAGTGAGGACGACAGGGGATTCCTCCCCGGGGCCAACGGCCTGACTTTC. The chain uses TRBV6-1 and TRBJ2-6; 8 bases in between match TRBD1. The CDR3 runs 19 amino acids, cysteine and phenylalanine included. Here the CDR3 DNA is all that survives: 57 bases in frame from base 1. From a lookup of the germline V gene, CDR1 and CDR2 are MNHNS and SASEGT.